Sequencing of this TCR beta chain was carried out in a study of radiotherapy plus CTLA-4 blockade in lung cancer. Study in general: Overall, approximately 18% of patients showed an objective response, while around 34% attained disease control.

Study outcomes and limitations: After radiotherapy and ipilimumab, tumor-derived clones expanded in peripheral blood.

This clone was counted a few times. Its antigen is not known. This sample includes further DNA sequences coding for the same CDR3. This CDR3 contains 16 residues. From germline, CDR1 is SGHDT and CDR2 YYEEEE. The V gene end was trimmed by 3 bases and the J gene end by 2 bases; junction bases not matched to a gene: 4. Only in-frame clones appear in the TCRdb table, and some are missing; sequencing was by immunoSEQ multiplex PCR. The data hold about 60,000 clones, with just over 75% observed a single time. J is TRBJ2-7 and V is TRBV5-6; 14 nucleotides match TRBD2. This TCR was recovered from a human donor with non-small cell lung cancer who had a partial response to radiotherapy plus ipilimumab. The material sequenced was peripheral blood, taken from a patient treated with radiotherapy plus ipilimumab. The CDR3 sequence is CASSSGLAGGTYEQYF. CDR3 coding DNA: TGTGCCAGCAGCTCCGGACTAGCGGGGGGAACCTACGAGCAGTACTTC.